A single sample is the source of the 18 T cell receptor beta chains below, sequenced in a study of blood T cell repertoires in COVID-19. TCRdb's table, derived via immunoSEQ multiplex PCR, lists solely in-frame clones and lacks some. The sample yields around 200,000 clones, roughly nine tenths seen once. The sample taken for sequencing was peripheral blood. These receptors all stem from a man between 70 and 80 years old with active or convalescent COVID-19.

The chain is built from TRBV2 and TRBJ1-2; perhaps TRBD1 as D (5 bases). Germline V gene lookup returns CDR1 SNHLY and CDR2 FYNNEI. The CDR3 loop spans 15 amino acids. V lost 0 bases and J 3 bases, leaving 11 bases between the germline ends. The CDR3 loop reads CASSEARDGHYGYTF. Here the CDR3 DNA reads TGTGCCAGCAGTGAAGCGCGGGACGGACACTATGGCTACACCTTC.

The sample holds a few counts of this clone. The CDR3 loop reads CSVEGGNGVTEAFF. DNA of the CDR3: TGCAGCGTTGAGGGGGGGAATGGGGTTACTGAAGCTTTCTTT. The chain has TRBV29-1 and TRBJ1-1; possibly TRBD1 for D (5 bases). Trimming left V 3 bases short and J 5 bases short, with 16 bases between. The CDR3 extends over 14 amino acids. The germline V gene has CDR1 SQVTM and CDR2 ANQGSEA. The whole variable domain, filled in from reference TRBV29-1 and TRBJ1-1, reads SAVISQKPSRDICQRGTSLTIQCQVDSQVTMMFWYRQQPGQSLTLIATANQGSEATYESGFVIDKFPISRPNLTFSTLTVSNMSPEDSSIYLCSVEGGNGVTEAFFGQGTRLTVV.

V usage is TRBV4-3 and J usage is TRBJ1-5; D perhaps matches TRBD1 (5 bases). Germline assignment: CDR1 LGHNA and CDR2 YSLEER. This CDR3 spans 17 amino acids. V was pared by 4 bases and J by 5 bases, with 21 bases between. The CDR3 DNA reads TGCGCCAGCAGCCCCCATCCCGCGGGGGAAGGGGATCAGCCCCAGCATTTT. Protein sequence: CASSPHPAGEGDQPQHF.

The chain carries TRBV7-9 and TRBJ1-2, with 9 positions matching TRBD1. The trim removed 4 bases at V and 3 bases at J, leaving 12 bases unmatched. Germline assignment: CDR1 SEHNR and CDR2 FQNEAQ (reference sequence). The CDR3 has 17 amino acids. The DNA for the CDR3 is TGTGCCAGCAGCTCCCACCGGGACAGGGTTGACTACTATGGCTACACCTTC. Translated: CASSSHRDRVDYYGYTF.

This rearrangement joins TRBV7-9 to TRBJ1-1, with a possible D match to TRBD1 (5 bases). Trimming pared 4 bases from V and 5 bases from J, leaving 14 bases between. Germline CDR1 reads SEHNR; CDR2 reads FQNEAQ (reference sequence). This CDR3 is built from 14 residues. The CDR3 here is CASSSIGGGTEAFF. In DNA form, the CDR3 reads TGTGCCAGCAGCTCAATCGGTGGGGGGACTGAAGCTTTCTTT.

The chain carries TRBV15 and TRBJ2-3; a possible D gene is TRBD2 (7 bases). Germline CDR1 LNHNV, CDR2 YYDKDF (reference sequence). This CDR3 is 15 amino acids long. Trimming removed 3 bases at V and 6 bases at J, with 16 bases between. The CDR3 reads CATSRIWGGRDTQYF. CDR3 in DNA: TGTGCCACCAGCAGGATTTGGGGGGGCCGGGATACGCAGTATTTT.

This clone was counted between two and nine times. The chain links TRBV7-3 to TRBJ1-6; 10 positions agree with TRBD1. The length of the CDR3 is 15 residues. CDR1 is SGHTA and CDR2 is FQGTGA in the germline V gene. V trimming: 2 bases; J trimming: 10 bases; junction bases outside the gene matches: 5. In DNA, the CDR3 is TGTGCCAGCAGCTTAGGGACAGGGGCAAGCTCACCCCTCCACTTT. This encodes CASSLGTGASSPLHF.

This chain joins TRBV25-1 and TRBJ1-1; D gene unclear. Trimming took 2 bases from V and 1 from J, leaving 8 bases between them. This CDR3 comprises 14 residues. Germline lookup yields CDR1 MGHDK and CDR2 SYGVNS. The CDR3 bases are TGTGCCAGCAGTGAAGTTGGAGAGAACACTGAAGCTTTCTTT. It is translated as CASSEVGENTEAFF.

CDR3 amino acids: CASSWTGAANEKLFF. The DNA of the CDR3 is TGCGCCAGCAGCTGGACAGGGGCGGCTAATGAAAAACTGTTTTTT. This rearrangement joins TRBV4-3 to TRBJ1-4; 9 bases fit TRBD1. The CDR3 spans 15 residues. Germline CDR1 reads LGHNA; CDR2 reads YSLEER. Trimming cost V 5 bases and J 3 bases; bases outside gene matches: 4.

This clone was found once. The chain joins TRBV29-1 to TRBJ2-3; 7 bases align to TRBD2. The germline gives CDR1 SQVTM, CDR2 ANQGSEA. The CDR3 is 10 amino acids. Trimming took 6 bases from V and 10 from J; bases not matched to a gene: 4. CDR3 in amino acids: CSVSSGAQYF. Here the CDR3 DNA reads TGCAGCGTCTCCAGCGGGGCGCAGTATTTT.

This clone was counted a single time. CDR3 coding DNA: TGTGCCAGCAGTCCTAGGGGACAGTCTGAAGCTTTCTTT. This translates into CASSPRGQSEAFF. The V call is TRBV12-3 or TRBV12-4, the J call TRBJ1-1; 7 bases match TRBD1. V was pared by 5 bases and J by 6 bases, with 6 bases of the junction left unmatched. The CDR3 contains 13 residues.

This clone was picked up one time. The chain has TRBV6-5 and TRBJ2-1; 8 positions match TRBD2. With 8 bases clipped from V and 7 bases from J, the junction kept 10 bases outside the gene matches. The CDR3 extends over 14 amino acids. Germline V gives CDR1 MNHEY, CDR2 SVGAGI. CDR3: CASGIAGRRNEQFF. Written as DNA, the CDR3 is TGTGCCAGCGGGATAGCGGGAAGAAGGAATGAGCAGTTCTTC.

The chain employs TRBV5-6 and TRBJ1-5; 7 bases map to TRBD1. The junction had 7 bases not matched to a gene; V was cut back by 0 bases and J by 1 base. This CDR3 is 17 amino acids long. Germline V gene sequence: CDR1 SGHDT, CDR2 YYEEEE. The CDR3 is CASSLAAGGLSNQPQHF. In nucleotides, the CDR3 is TGTGCCAGCAGCTTGGCGGCAGGGGGGTTGAGCAATCAGCCCCAGCATTTT.

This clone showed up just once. As DNA, the CDR3 is TGTGCCAGCAGTTTATTTAGCGGGCCCTACGAGCAGTACTTC. Translated: CASSLFSGPYEQYF. The gene calls are TRBV27 and TRBJ2-7; 7 positions match TRBD2. The CDR3 has 14 residues. The germline V gene encodes CDR1 MNHEY and CDR2 SMNVEV (reference sequence). The ends lost 1 base at V and 2 bases at J; junction bases unmatched: 2.

CDR3 protein: CSARDSWGYTF. The CDR3 region has the DNA TGCAGTGCTCGGGACAGCTGGGGCTACACCTTC. This chain uses TRBV20-1 with TRBJ1-2; TRBD1 aligns across 7 bases. V was pared by 5 bases and J by 8 bases, with 5 bases of the junction left unmatched. Germline CDR1 and CDR2: DFQATT and SNEGSKA (reference sequence). The CDR3 covers 11 residues.

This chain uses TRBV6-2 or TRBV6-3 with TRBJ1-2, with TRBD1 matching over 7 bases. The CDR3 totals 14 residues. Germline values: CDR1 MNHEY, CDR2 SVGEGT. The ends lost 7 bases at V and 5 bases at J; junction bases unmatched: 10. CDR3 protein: CASNPPGTAYGYTF. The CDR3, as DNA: TGTGCCAGCAACCCACCCGGGACAGCGTATGGCTACACCTTC.

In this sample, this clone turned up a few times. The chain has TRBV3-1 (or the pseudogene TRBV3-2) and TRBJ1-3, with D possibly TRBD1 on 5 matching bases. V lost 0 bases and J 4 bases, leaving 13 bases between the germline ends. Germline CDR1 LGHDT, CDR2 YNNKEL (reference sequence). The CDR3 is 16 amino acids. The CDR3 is CASSQDRGARGNTIYF. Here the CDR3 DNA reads TGTGCCAGCAGCCAAGATCGCGGGGCGCGAGGAAACACCATATATTTT.

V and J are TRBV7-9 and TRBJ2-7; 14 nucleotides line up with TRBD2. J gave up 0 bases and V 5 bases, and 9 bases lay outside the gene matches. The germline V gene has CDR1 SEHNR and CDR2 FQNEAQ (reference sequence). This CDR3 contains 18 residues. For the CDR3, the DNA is TGTGCCAGCAGCCTCGGACTAGCGGGGGGCCGGAGCTCCTACGAGCAGTACTTC. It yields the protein CASSLGLAGGRSSYEQYF.